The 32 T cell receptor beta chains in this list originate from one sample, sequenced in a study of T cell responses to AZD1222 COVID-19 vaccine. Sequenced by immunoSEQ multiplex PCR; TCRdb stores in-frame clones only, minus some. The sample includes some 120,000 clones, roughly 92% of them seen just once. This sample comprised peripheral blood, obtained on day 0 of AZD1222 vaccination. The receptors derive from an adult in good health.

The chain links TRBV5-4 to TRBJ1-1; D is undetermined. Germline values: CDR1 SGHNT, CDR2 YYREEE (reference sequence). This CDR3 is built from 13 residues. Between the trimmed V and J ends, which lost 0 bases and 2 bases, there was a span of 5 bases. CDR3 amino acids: CASSLESNTEAFF. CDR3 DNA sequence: TGTGCCAGCAGCTTGGAGTCCAACACTGAAGCTTTCTTT.

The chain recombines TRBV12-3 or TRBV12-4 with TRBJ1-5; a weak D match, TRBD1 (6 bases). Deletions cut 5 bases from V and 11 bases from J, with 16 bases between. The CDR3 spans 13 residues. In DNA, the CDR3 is TGTGCCAGCAGTCTCGGACAGACCAAAGCCCAGCATTTT. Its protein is CASSLGQTKAQHF.

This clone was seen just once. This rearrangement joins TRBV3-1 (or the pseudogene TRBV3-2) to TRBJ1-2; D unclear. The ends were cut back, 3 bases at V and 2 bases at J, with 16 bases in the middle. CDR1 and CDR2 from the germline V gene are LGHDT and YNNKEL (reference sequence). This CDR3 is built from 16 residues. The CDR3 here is CASSHYIGIQNYGYTF. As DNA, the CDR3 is TGTGCCAGCAGCCATTATATCGGCATTCAGAACTATGGCTACACCTTC.

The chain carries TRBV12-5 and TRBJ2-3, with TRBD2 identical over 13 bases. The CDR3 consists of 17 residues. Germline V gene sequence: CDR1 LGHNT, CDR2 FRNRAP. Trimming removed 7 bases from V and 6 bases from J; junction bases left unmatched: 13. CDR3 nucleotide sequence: TGTGCTAGTGAAATCTGGGGACTAGCGGGGAGGGCGGATACGCAGTATTTT. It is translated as CASEIWGLAGRADTQYF.

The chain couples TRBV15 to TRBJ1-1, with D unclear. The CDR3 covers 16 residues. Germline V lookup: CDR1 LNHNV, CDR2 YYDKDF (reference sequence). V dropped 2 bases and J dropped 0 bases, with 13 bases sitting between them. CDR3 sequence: CATSRPSVSVNTEAFF. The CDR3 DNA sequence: TGTGCCACCAGCAGACCGAGTGTCAGTGTGAACACTGAAGCTTTCTTT.

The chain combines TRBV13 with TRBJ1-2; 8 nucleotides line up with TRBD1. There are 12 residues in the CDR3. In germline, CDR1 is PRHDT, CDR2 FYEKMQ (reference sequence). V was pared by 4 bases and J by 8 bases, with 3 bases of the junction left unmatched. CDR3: CASSSGTGGYTF. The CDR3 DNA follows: TGTGCCAGCAGCTCAGGGACAGGCGGCTACACCTTC.

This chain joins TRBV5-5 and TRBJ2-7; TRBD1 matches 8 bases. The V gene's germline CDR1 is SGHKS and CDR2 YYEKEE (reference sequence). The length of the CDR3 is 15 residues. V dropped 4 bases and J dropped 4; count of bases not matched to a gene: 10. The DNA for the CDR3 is TGTGCCAGCAGCCAAAGCAGGGGGCGCTTATACGAGCAGTACTTC. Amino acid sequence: CASSQSRGRLYEQYF. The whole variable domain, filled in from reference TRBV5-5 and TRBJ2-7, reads DAGVTQSPTHLIKTRGQQVTLRCSPISGHKSVSWYQQVLGQGPQFIFQYYEKEERGRGNFPDRFSARQFPNYSSELNVNALLLGDSALYLCASSQSRGRLYEQYFGPGTRLTVT.

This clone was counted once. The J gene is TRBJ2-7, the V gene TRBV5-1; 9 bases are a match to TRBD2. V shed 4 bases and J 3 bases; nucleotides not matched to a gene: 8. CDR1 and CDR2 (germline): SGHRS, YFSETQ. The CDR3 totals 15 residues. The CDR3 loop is CASSVTGTSFYEQYF. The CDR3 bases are TGCGCCAGCAGCGTAACCGGGACTAGCTTCTACGAGCAGTACTTC. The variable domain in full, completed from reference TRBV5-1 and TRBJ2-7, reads KAGVTQTPRYLIKTRGQQVTLSCSPISGHRSVSWYQQTPGQGLQFLFEYFSETQRNKGNFPGRFSGRQFSNSRSEMNVSTLELGDSALYLCASSVTGTSFYEQYFGPGTRLTVT.

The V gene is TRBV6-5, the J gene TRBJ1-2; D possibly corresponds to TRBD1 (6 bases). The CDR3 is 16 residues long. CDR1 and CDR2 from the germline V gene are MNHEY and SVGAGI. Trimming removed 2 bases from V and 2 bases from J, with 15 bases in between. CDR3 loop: CASSYQGQNGNYGYTF. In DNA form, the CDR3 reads TGTGCCAGCAGTTACCAAGGACAGAATGGAAACTATGGCTACACCTTC.

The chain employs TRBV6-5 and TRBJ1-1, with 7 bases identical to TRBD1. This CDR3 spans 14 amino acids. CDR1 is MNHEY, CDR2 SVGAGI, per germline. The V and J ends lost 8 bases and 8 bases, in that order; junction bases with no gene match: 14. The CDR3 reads CASVSGQKSIEAFF. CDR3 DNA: TGTGCCAGCGTCTCGGGACAGAAATCGATCGAAGCTTTCTTT.

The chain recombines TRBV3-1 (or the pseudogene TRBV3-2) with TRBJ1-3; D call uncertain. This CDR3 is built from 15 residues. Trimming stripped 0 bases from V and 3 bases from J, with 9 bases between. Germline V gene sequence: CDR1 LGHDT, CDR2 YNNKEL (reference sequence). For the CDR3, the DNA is TGTGCCAGCAGCCAAGACAGCCGGCGTGGAAACACCATATATTTT. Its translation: CASSQDSRRGNTIYF.

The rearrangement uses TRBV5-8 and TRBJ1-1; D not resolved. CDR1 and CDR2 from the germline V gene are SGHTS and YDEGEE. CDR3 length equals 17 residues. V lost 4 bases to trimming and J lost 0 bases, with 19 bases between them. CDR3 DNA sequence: TGTGCCAGCAGCCCGTCGACAACCTCATCCCTGAACACTGAAGCTTTCTTT. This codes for CASSPSTTSSLNTEAFF.

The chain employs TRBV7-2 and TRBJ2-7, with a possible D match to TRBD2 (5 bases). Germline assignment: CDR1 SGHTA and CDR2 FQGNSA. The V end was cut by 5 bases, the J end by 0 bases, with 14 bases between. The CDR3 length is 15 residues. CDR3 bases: TGTGCCAGCAGCCTCGGAGGAACGTTCTCCTACGAGCAGTACTTC. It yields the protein CASSLGGTFSYEQYF.

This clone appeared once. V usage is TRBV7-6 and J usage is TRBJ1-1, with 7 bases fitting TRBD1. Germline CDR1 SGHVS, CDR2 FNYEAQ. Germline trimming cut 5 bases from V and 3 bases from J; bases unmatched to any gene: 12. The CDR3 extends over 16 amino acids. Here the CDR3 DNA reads TGTGCCAGCAGCCAGGGGGGAAAATTTGGGGACACTGAAGCTTTCTTT. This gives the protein CASSQGGKFGDTEAFF. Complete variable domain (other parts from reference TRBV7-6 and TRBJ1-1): GAGVSQSPRYKVTKRGQDVALRCDPISGHVSLYWYRQALGQGPEFLTYFNYEAQQDKSGLPNDRFSAERPEGSISTLTIQRTEQRDSAMYRCASSQGGKFGDTEAFFGQGTRLTVV.

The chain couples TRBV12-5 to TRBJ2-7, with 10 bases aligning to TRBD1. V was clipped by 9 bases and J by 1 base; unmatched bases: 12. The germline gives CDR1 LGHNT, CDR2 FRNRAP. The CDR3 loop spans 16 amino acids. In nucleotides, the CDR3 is TGTGCTAGCTTAGCCCAGCCGGGACAGGGGTCCTACGAGCAGTACTTC. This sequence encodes CASLAQPGQGSYEQYF.

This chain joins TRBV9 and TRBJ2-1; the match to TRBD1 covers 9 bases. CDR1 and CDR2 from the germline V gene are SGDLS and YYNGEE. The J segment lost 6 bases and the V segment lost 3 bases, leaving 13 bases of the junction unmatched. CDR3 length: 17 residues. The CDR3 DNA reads TGTGCCAGCAGCGCGAACATCGGGACAGGGTCGGCCAATGAGCAGTTCTTC. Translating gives CASSANIGTGSANEQFF.

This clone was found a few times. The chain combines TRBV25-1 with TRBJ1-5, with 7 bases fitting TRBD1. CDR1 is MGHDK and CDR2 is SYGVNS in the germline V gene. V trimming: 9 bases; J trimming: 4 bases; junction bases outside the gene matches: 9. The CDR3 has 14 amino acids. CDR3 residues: CASQAGGGNQPQHF. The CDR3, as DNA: TGTGCCAGTCAGGCAGGGGGTGGGAATCAGCCCCAGCATTTT. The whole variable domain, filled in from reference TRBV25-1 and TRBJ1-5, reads EADIYQTPRYLVIGTGKKITLECSQTMGHDKMYWYQQDPGMELHLIHYSYGVNSTEKGDLSSESTVSRIRTEHFPLTLESARPSHTSQYLCASQAGGGNQPQHFGDGTRLSIL.

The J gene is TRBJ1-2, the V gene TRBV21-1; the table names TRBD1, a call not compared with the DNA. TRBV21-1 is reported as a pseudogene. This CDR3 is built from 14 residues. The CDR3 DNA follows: TGTGCCAGCAGCACCGGGAACAGGGGGCATGGCTACACCTTC. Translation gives CASSTGNRGHGYTF.

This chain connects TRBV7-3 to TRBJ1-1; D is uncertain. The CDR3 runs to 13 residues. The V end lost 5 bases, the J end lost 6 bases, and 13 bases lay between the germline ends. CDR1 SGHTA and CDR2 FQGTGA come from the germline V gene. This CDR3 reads CASSLYREAEAFF. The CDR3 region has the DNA TGTGCCAGCAGCCTTTACCGGGAGGCTGAAGCTTTCTTT.

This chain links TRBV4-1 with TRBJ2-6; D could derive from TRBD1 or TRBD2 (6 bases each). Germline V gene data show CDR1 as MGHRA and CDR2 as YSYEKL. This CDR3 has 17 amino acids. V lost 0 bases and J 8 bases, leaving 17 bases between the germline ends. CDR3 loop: CASSQDGGTSRPNVLTF. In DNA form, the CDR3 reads TGCGCCAGCAGCCAAGATGGAGGGACATCGCGTCCCAACGTCCTGACTTTC.

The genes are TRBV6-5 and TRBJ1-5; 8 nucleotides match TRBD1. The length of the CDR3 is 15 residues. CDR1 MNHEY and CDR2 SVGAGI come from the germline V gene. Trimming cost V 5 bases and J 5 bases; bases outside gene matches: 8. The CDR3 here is CASSRTQGAHQPQHF. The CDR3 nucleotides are TGTGCCAGCAGTCGAACTCAGGGGGCGCATCAGCCCCAGCATTTT.

The CDR3: CASSSRDLAEAFF. The CDR3 region has the DNA TGCGCCAGCAGCTCCCGGGACCTAGCTGAAGCTTTCTTT. The chain employs TRBV5-1 and TRBJ1-1; a weak D match, TRBD1 (5 bases). The CDR3 has 13 residues. Looked up from germline, CDR1 is SGHRS and CDR2 is YFSETQ. V lost 3 bases, J lost 6 bases, and 12 bases lay in between.

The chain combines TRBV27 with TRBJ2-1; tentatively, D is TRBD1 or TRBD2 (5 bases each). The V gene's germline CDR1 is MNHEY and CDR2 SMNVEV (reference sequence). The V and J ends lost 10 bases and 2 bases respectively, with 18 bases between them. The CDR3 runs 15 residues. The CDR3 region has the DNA TGTGCCACTTCACGGGACCCGAGAACCTACAATGAGCAGTTCTTC. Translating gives CATSRDPRTYNEQFF.

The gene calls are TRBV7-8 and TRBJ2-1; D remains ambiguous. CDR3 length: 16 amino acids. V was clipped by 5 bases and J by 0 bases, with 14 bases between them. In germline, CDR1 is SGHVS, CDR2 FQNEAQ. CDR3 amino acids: CASSLLAASSYNEQFF. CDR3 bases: TGTGCCAGCAGCCTCCTGGCAGCCAGCTCCTACAATGAGCAGTTCTTC.

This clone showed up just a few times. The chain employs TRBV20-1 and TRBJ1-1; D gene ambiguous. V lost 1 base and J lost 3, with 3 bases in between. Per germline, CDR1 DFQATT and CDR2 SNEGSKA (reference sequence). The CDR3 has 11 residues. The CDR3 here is CSARGYTEAFF. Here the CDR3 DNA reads TGCAGTGCTAGAGGTTACACTGAAGCTTTCTTT.

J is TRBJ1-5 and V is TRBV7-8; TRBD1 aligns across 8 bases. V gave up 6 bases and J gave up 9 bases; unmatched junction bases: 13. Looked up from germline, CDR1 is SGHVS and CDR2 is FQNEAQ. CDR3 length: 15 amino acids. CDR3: CASSPDRAPFGPQHF. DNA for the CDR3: TGTGCCAGCAGTCCGGACAGGGCCCCCTTCGGGCCCCAGCATTTT.

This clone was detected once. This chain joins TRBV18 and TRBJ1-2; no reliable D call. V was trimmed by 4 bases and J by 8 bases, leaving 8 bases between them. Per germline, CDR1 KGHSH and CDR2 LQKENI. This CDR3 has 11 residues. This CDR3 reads CASSLGRGYTF. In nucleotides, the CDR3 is TGTGCCAGCTCACTAGGGAGGGGCTACACCTTC.

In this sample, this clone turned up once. The CDR3: CASSYSDYGYTF. The DNA for the CDR3 is TGTGCCAGCAGTTACTCGGACTATGGCTACACCTTC. The chain has TRBV6-2 or TRBV6-3 and TRBJ1-2; D is ambiguous. The CDR3 runs 12 residues. V was cut by 0 bases and J by 3 bases, with 2 bases left in between. Germline V lookup: CDR1 MNHEY, CDR2 SVGEGT.

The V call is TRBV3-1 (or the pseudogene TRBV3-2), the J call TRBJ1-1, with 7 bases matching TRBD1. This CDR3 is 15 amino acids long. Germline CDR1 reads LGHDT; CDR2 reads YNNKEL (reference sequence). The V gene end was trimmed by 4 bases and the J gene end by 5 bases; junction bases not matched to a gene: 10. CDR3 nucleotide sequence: TGTGCCAGCAGCCTCACCGACAGGGTACGGACTGAAGCTTTCTTT. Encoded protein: CASSLTDRVRTEAFF.

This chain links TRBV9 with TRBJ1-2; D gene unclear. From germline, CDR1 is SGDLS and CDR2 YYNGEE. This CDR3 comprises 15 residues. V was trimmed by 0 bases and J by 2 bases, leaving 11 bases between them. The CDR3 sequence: CASSVAAAGNYGYTF. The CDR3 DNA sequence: TGTGCCAGCAGCGTAGCGGCAGCGGGAAACTATGGCTACACCTTC.

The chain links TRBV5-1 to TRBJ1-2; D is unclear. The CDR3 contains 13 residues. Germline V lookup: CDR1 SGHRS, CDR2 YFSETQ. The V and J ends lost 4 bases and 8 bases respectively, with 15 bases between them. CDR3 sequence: CASSAGVNGGYTF. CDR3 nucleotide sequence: TGCGCCAGCAGCGCGGGCGTTAATGGGGGCTACACCTTC.

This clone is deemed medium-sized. CDR3 nucleotide sequence: TGTGCCAGCAGTGACAGGGAAAATTCACCCCTCCACTTT. Protein: CASSDRENSPLHF. V gene TRBV6-1 combines with J gene TRBJ1-6; D possibly corresponds to TRBD1 (5 bases). V was shortened by 3 bases and J by 7 bases, with 7 bases between the two germline ends. The V gene's germline CDR1 is MNHNS and CDR2 SASEGT. CDR3 length: 13 amino acids.